This TCR beta chain was captured in a study of CD8+CD57+ T cells in acquired aplastic anemia. Points on this clonotype: One end of the junction is discordant with germline, which a read error may explain.

All sequencing subjects had displayed CD8+CD57+ cell expansion on flow cytometry. Researchers used genomic DNA as the template to profile TCR beta VDJ and CDR3. TCRdb analysed the reads with MiXCR anew, one entry per CDR3 protein. The table has about 260,000 distinct CDR3 sequences, roughly 80% seen once. This CDR3 has 15 amino acids. CDR1 is SGHVS and CDR2 is FNYEAQ in the germline V gene. J is TRBJ2-2 and V is TRBV7-6, with a weak D call TRBD2 (6 bases). Sequencing used sorted CD4+, CD8+, or CD8+CD57+ T cells (not recorded which) from PBMCs. The receptor was isolated from a human donor with aplastic anemia. The CDR3 region is CASSPRDGHMGEAFF. Here the CDR3 DNA reads TGCGCCAGCAGCCCCCGCGATGGACACATGGGGGAGGCCTTTTTT.